The 21 T cell receptor beta chains presented below share a single source sample, sequenced in a study of CD8+ T cells in alopecia areata listed by TCRdb under 2018. Receptor amplification or capture employed the immunoSEQ multiplex PCR assay. To provide template for TCR sequencing, every sample had RNA extracted and reverse transcribed into cDNA. The table comes from immuneACCESS by way of TCRdb, which keeps in-frame sequences with V and J called. Part of the clones is missing from these tables; in studies checked, under half for an unresolved V gene and the rest for unknown reasons. Across this sample there are around 190,000 clones, with less than 70% seen only once. The top ten hold approximately 1.3% of the sample. In the paper's terms, the treatment or condition label means: oral pan-JAK inhibitor, 5-10 mg twice daily. The sample was CD4+ T cells sorted from blood, taken at approximately week 50, from a patient treated with tofacitinib. The receptors here all came from a human donor with alopecia areata.

The CDR3 DNA sequence: TGTGCCAGCAGTGCCAATTTGGGGGCCAACGTCCTGACTTTC. Protein sequence: CASSANLGANVLTF. The V call is TRBV2, the J call TRBJ2-6, with D uncertain. The CDR3 covers 14 residues. Germline CDR1 SNHLY, CDR2 FYNNEI. The V gene lost 4 bases and the J gene lost 4 bases, with 8 bases spanning the gap.

V usage is TRBV19 and J usage is TRBJ1-2; D gene ambiguous. Germline values: CDR1 LNHDA, CDR2 SQIVND (reference sequence). V was pared by 3 bases and J by 8 bases, with 13 bases between. This CDR3 region has 13 residues. The CDR3 coding sequence is TGTGCCAGTAGTATGCGGGAGACCTCCGGCTACACCTTC. Its protein product is CASSMRETSGYTF.

The sample holds one count of this clone. CDR3 in amino acids: CASSPWTGINQPQHF. In DNA, the CDR3 is TGTGCCAGCAGTCCGTGGACAGGGATCAATCAGCCCCAGCATTTT. The chain is built from TRBV27 and TRBJ1-5; 8 bases match TRBD1. Trimming removed 5 bases from V and 3 bases from J; junction bases left unmatched: 6. The CDR3 covers 15 residues. CDR1 and CDR2 from the germline V gene are MNHEY and SMNVEV (reference sequence).

The gene calls are TRBV18 and TRBJ1-5; tentative D call: TRBD1 (5 bases). Germline CDR1 is KGHSH and CDR2 is LQKENI. V lost 2 bases and J lost 5, with 7 bases in between. The CDR3 consists of 13 residues. CDR3 DNA: TGTGCCAGCTCACCAGGGGCCGATCAGCCCCAGCATTTT. It yields the protein CASSPGADQPQHF.

This chain joins TRBV10-2 and TRBJ1-5; TRBD1 agrees at 7 bases. Germline CDR1 reads WSHSY; CDR2 reads SAAADI. Trimming cost V 3 bases and J 4 bases; bases outside gene matches: 15. The CDR3 loop spans 18 amino acids. CDR3 residues: CASSDLPETGYENQPQHF. CDR3 DNA sequence: TGCGCCAGCAGTGACTTACCAGAGACAGGGTATGAAAATCAGCCCCAGCATTTT.

V and J are TRBV19 and TRBJ2-7; D may correspond to TRBD1 or TRBD2 (5 bases each). The CDR3 is 13 amino acids. The germline V gene has CDR1 LNHDA and CDR2 SQIVND (reference sequence). V was clipped by 5 bases and J by 2 bases, with 10 bases between them. In DNA, the CDR3 is TGTGCCAGTAGTGGAAGGGGACCCTACGAGCAGTACTTC. It encodes CASSGRGPYEQYF.

The V and J genes are TRBV18 and TRBJ2-7, with D perhaps being TRBD1 or TRBD2 (5 bases each). The CDR3 consists of 14 residues. The germline V and J ends were trimmed by 3 bases and 2 bases, with 11 bases remaining between them. Germline assignment: CDR1 KGHSH and CDR2 LQKENI. CDR3 nucleotide sequence: TGTGCCAGCTCACCGGGACCCGAACCCTACGAGCAGTACTTC. It is translated as CASSPGPEPYEQYF.

Here the CDR3 reads CAWSRDYEQYF. Here the CDR3 DNA reads TGTGCCTGGAGTCGGGACTACGAGCAGTACTTC. V is TRBV30 and J is TRBJ2-7, with a weak D call TRBD2 (5 bases). Germline CDR1 reads GTSNPN; CDR2 reads SVGIG (reference sequence). Trimming left V 2 bases short and J 3 bases short, with 5 bases between. This CDR3 comprises 11 residues.

The rearrangement joins TRBV27 to TRBJ1-4; D remains unclear. Germline assignment: CDR1 MNHEY and CDR2 SMNVEV (reference sequence). This CDR3 is built from 12 residues. V was cut by 6 bases and J by 2 bases, with 4 bases left in between. The CDR3 DNA sequence: TGTGCCAGCAGGAGGACTAATGAAAAACTGTTTTTT. It codes for CASRRTNEKLFF. The full variable domain, rest sourced from reference TRBV27 and TRBJ1-4, is EAQVTQNPRYLITVTGKKLTVTCSQNMNHEYMSWYRQDPGLGLRQIYYSMNVEVTDKGDVPEGYKVSRKEKRNFPLILESPSPNQTSLYFCASRRTNEKLFFGSGTQLSVL.

The rearrangement joins TRBV5-4 to TRBJ1-2; TRBD1 is a possible D gene (6 bases). The V gene lost 1 base and the J gene lost 8 bases, with 15 bases spanning the gap. CDR3 length: 14 residues. CDR1 is SGHNT, CDR2 YYREEE, per germline (reference sequence). The CDR3 sequence is CASSLSTGEGGYTF. DNA for the CDR3: TGTGCCAGCAGCTTGTCGACAGGAGAAGGAGGCTACACCTTC.

This clone has ten or more counts. The rearrangement links TRBV5-1 to TRBJ2-2; D remains unclear. This CDR3 is built from 13 residues. The V gene lost 4 bases and the J gene lost 5 bases, with 9 bases spanning the gap. Per the germline V gene, CDR1 is SGHRS and CDR2 is YFSETQ. CDR3 amino acids: CASSAAGTGELFF. In DNA, the CDR3 is TGCGCCAGCAGCGCCGCCGGAACCGGGGAGCTGTTTTTT.

A word on this clone: Other nucleotide sequences from this sample produce the same CDR3. The chain recombines TRBV5-1 with TRBJ2-5, with no clear D. The CDR3 spans 12 residues. The ends were cut back, 0 bases at V and 5 bases at J, with 5 bases in the middle. Germline values: CDR1 SGHRS, CDR2 YFSETQ. Written as DNA, the CDR3 is TGCGCCAGCAGCTTGGCCGGCGAGACCCAGTACTTC. It encodes CASSLAGETQYF.

The rearrangement uses TRBV27 and TRBJ2-5; TRBD2 is a possible D gene (6 bases). This CDR3 region has 13 residues. Germline values: CDR1 MNHEY, CDR2 SMNVEV (reference sequence). CDR3 residues: CASGRPAIETQYF. The CDR3 DNA reads as TGTGCGAGCGGGCGACCGGCTATTGAGACCCAGTACTTC.

The chain employs TRBV4-3 and TRBJ1-2; the match to TRBD1 covers 7 bases. The CDR3 totals 15 residues. V lost 3 bases, J lost 8 bases, and 12 bases stayed unmatched. Germline CDR1 and CDR2: LGHNA and YSLEER. The CDR3 DNA reads TGCGCCAGCAGCCACCAAAACAGGGGCCAAAAAGGCTACACCTTC. This codes for CASSHQNRGQKGYTF.

Only a few counts were recorded for this clone. This chain connects TRBV27 to TRBJ1-2; TRBD1 matches 8 bases. Looked up from germline, CDR1 is MNHEY and CDR2 is SMNVEV (reference sequence). V trimming: 6 bases; J trimming: 6 bases; junction bases outside the gene matches: 9. This CDR3 has 14 residues. This CDR3 reads CASRRTGIGDGYTF. CDR3 nucleotide sequence: TGTGCCAGCAGGCGGACAGGGATCGGCGATGGCTACACCTTC.

The V and J genes are TRBV29-1 and TRBJ2-5; D may correspond to TRBD1 or TRBD2 (5 bases each). Trimming stripped 4 bases from V and 3 bases from J, with 9 bases between. Looked up from germline, CDR1 is SQVTM and CDR2 is ANQGSEA. CDR3 length equals 12 residues. CDR3 sequence reads: CSVGGTEETQYF. As DNA, the CDR3 is TGCAGCGTTGGTGGGACGGAAGAGACCCAGTACTTC.

J is TRBJ1-5 and V is TRBV7-2; tentatively, D is TRBD1 (5 bases). The V gene lost 0 bases and the J gene lost 2 bases, with 8 bases spanning the gap. CDR1 SGHTA and CDR2 FQGNSA come from the germline V gene. The length of the CDR3 is 15 residues. The DNA of the CDR3 is TGTGCCAGCAGCTTAGCGGGCAGGGGCAATCAGCCCCAGCATTTT. This encodes CASSLAGRGNQPQHF.

The chain combines TRBV15 with TRBJ1-1, with no clear D. The CDR3 spans 14 residues. CDR1 and CDR2 (germline): LNHNV, YYDKDF (reference sequence). The V gene lost 9 bases and the J gene lost 0 bases, with 14 bases spanning the gap. The CDR3 DNA reads as TGTGCCACAAGCGTTACATCGATGAACACTGAAGCTTTCTTT. It specifies CATSVTSMNTEAFF.

The chain is built from TRBV29-1 and TRBJ1-1; D call uncertain. Trimming stripped 0 bases from V and 1 base from J, with 9 bases between. The CDR3 has 14 amino acids. Germline V CDR1 and CDR2: SQVTM, ANQGSEA. The CDR3: CSVEDGGRNTEAFF. CDR3 coding DNA: TGCAGCGTTGAAGATGGAGGCAGGAACACTGAAGCTTTCTTT.

V gene TRBV5-6 combines with J gene TRBJ2-7; D not resolved. This CDR3 has 12 residues. V dropped 2 bases and J dropped 8 bases, with 11 bases sitting between them. Germline V CDR1 and CDR2: SGHDT, YYEEEE. The CDR3 here is CASSFKSAKQYF. The CDR3, as DNA: TGTGCCAGCAGCTTCAAATCCGCCAAGCAGTACTTC.

The V and J genes are TRBV5-1 and TRBJ1-1; D remains unclear. The germline gives CDR1 SGHRS, CDR2 YFSETQ. The CDR3 length is 18 residues. V was cut by 0 bases and J by 1 base, with 19 bases left in between. CDR3: CASSLESPDPDWNTEAFF. CDR3 nucleotide sequence: TGCGCCAGCAGCTTGGAGAGTCCGGATCCCGATTGGAACACTGAAGCTTTCTTT.